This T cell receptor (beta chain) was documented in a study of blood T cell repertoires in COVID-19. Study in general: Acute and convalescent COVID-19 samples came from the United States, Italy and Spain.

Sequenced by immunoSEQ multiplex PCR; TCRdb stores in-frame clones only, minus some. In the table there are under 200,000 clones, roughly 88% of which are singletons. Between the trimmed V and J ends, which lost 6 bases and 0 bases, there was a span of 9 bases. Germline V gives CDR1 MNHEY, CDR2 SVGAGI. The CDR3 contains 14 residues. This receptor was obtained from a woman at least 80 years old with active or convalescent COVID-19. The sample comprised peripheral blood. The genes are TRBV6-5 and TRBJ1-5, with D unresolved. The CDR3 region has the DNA TGTGCCAGCAGCCCAATCCATAGCAATCAGCCCCAGCATTTT. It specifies CASSPIHSNQPQHF.